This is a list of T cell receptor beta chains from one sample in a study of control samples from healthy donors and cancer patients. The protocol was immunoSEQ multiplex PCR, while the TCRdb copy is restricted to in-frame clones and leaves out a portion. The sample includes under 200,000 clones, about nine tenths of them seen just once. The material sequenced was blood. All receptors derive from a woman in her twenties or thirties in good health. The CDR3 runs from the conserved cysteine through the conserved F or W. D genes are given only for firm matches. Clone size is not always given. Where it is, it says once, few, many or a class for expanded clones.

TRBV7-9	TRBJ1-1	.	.	TGTGCCAGCAGCAAAACAGGTTGGAATGCTTTCTTT	CASSKTGWNAFF
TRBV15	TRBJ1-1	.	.	TGTGCCACCAGCAAAGGGACAACTGAAGCTTTCTTT	CATSKGTTEAFF
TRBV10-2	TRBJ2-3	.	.	TGCGCCAGCAGCCCTAGGGGCACAGATACGCAGTATTTT	CASSPRGTDTQYF
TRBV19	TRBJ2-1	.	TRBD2	TGTGCCAGTAGTATGCGGGAGCTTACCTACAATGAGCAGTTCTTC	CASSMRELTYNEQFF
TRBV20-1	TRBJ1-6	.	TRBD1	TGCAGTGCTAGTGACAGGGCGAATTCACCCCTCCACTTT	CSASDRANSPLHF
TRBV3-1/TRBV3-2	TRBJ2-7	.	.	TGTGCCAGCAGCCTCAGGGGAAGCTCCTACGGGCAGTACTTC	CASSLRGSSYGQYF
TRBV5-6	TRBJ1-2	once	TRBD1	TGTGCCAGCAGCTATGACAGGGGCGGGGGCTACACCTTC	CASSYDRGGGYTF
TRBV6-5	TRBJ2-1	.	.	TGTGCCAGCAGTTACTCGAGGCAGGGGTCCTACAATGAGCAGTTCTTC	CASSYSRQGSYNEQFF
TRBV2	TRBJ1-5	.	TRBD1	TGTGCCAGCAGTGAAGAGACAGGGGGCCAGCCCCAGCATTTT	CASSEETGGQPQHF
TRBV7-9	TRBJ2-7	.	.	TGTGCCAGCAGCACCGACGTTGGGGGCTCCTACGAGCAGTACTTC	CASSTDVGGSYEQYF
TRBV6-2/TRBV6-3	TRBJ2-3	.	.	TGTGCCAGCAGCCGCGGACCATTCACAGATACGCAGTATTTT	CASSRGPFTDTQYF
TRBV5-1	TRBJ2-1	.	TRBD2	TGCGCCAGCAGCTTACGACTAGCGGGAGGCTCCTACAATGAGCAGTTCTTC	CASSLRLAGGSYNEQFF
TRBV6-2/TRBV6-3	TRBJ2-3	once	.	TGTGCCAGCAGTTACCGGGACACCGATACGCAGTATTTT	CASSYRDTDTQYF
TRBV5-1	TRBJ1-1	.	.	TGCGCCAGCAGCTTGGTTGTGAACACTGAAGCTTTCTTT	CASSLVVNTEAFF
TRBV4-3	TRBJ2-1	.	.	TGCGCCAGCAGCCAAGGCCCCGACTCCTACAATGAGCAGTTCTTC	CASSQGPDSYNEQFF
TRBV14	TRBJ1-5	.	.	TGTGCCAGCAGCCATACTGGTCAGCCCCAGCATTTT	CASSHTGQPQHF
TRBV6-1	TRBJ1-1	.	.	TGTGCCAGCAGTGAAAGGTTACAGAACACTGAAGCTTTCTTT	CASSERLQNTEAFF
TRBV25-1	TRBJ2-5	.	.	TGTGCCAGCAGTGAAATAGGGAGTGGTCGAGAGACCCAGTACTTC	CASSEIGSGRETQYF
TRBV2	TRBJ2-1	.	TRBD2	TGTGCCAGCAGTGCGGTGCCGGGAGGGGAGGAGCAGTTCTTC	CASSAVPGGEEQFF
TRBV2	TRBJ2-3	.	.	TGTGCCAGCAGACCCGACACAGATACGCAGTATTTT	CASRPDTDTQYF
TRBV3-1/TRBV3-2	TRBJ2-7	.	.	TGTGCCAGCAGCCAAGATGGGCGGGCACCCTACGAGCAGTACTTC	CASSQDGRAPYEQYF
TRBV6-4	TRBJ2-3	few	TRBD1	TGTGCCAGCAGTGACGGGACAGGGGGGGATACGCAGTATTTT	CASSDGTGGDTQYF
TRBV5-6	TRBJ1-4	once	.	TGTGCCAGCAGCCCCTACACTCGGGGAGAAAAACTGTTTTTT	CASSPYTRGEKLFF
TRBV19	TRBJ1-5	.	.	TGTGCCAGTAGTATTCGGCAGGGAAATCAGCCCCAGCATTTT	CASSIRQGNQPQHF
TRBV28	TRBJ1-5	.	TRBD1	TGTGCCAGCAGTTTATCCGGGACAGGGGCCCAGCCCCAGCATTTT	CASSLSGTGAQPQHF
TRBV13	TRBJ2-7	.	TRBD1	TGTGCCAGCAGCTCGGACAGGGGGCACGAGCAGTACTTC	CASSSDRGHEQYF
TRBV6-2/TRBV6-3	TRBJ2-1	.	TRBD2	TGTGCCAGCAGTTCCCGTCGACTAGCGGGAAGGGAGGAGCAGTTCTTC	CASSSRRLAGREEQFF
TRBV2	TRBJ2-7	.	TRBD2	TGTGCCAGCAGGCTTAGCGGGGGGACGGGGGAGCAGTACTTC	CASRLSGGTGEQYF
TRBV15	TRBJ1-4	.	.	TGTGCCACCAGCAGAGATGGGGGGGCAACTAATGAAAAACTGTTTTTT	CATSRDGGATNEKLFF
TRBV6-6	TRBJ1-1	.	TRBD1	TGTGCCAGCAGTGACAGGGCGCACACTGAAGCTTTCTTT	CASSDRAHTEAFF
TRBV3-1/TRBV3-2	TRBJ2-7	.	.	TGTGCCAGCAGCCAAACTGGGGGCGAGCAGTACTTC	CASSQTGGEQYF
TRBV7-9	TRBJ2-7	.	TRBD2	TGTGCCAGCAGCTTGGGGTCTAGCGGGAGGTACGAGCAGTACTTC	CASSLGSSGRYEQYF
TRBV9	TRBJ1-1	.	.	TGTGCCAGCAGCCCCCGACCGGATATGAACACTGAAGCTTTCTTT	CASSPRPDMNTEAFF
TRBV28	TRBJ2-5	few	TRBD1	TGTGCCAGCAGGCTACAGGGGTACCAAGAGACCCAGTACTTC	CASRLQGYQETQYF
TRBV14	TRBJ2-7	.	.	TGTGCCAGCAGCCAAAAGGGGGACTACCACACCTACGAGCAGTACTTC	CASSQKGDYHTYEQYF
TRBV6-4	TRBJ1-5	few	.	TGTGCCAGCAGTGACGGGAATAGCAATCAGCCCCAGCATTTT	CASSDGNSNQPQHF
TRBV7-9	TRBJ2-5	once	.	TGTGCCAGCAGCTGGGCAGAGGTTGAGACCCAGTACTTC	CASSWAEVETQYF
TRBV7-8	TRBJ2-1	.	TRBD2	TGTGCCAGCAGCTCTCTAGCGGGGTCCTACAATGAGCAGTTCTTC	CASSSLAGSYNEQFF
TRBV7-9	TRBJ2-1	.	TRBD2	TGTGCCAGCAGCTTACCGGGACTAGCGGAAAATGAGCAGTTCTTC	CASSLPGLAENEQFF
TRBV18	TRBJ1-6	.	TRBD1	TGTGCCAGCTCACCGCCCGGGACAGGCAATTCACCCCTCCACTTT	CASSPPGTGNSPLHF
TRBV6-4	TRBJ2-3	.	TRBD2	TGTGCCAGCAGTGACTCCTCTAGCGGGGGGTCAGATACGCAGTATTTT	CASSDSSSGGSDTQYF
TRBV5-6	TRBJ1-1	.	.	TGTGCCAGCAGCTTGGGGGGAAGCACTGAAGCTTTCTTT	CASSLGGSTEAFF
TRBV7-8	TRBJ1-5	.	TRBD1	TGTGCCAGCAGCCTCAGCGCGACAGGGGGCGGGCAGCCCCAGCATTTT	CASSLSATGGGQPQHF
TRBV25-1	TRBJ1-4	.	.	TGTGCCAGCAGTGTTGCTAATGAAAAACTGTTTTTT	CASSVANEKLFF
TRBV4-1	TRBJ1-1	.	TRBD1	TGCGCCAGCAGGACAGGGGGCACTGAAGCTTTCTTT	CASRTGGTEAFF
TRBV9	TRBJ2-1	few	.	TGTGCCAGCAGCGTAGGCAGAAGCTCCTACAATGAGCAGTTCTTC	CASSVGRSSYNEQFF
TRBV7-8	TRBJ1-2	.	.	TGTGCCAGCAGCTTAGATCAGGGGTATGGCTACACCTTC	CASSLDQGYGYTF
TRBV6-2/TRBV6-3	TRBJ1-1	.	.	TGTGCCAGCAGTTACTCCCCGACGGTGAACACTGAAGCTTTCTTT	CASSYSPTVNTEAFF
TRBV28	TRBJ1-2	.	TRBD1	TGTGCCAGCAGTCCGGGACAGGTAGAGCGCTACACCTTC	CASSPGQVERYTF
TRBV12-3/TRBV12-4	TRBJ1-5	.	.	TGTGCCAGCACCCCGGACGGTAATCAGCCCCAGCATTTT	CASTPDGNQPQHF
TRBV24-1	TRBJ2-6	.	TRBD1	TGTGCCACCAGTGATACAGGGGCTGGGGCCAACGTCCTGACTTTC	CATSDTGAGANVLTF
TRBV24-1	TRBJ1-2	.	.	TGTGCCACCAGTCTCCGGAACTATGGCTACACCTTC	CATSLRNYGYTF
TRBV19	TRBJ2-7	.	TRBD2	TGTGTCAGTAGTACTAGCGGGAGCTTATACGAGCAGTACTTC	CVSSTSGSLYEQYF